The sequence of this T cell receptor beta chain was determined in a study of identical twins. CDR3 length equals 17 residues. The V segment lost 10 bases and the J segment 3 bases; nucleotides outside the gene matches: 15. Germline lookup yields CDR1 SGHAT and CDR2 FQNNGV. TCRdb re-called the 5' RACE reads with MiXCR, one entry per CDR3 protein. The sample consists of some 690,000 distinct CDR3 sequences, 21% of them appearing once. General study results and limits: Reduced insertions were recorded for abundant cord blood beta clonotypes, with no such pattern in memory repertoires.

Details on this clonotype: Its antigen is currently unknown.

The same sample was also used in a study of T cells expressing NK-cell markers.

The sample comprised PBMCs. The TCR was taken from a woman aged 18-29 years in good health. This chain joins TRBV11-2 and TRBJ2-3, with 11 bases fitting TRBD2. The CDR3 protein is CATRSTSGRGTTDTQYF. CDR3 DNA sequence: TGTGCCACCAGAAGTACTAGCGGGAGAGGAACAACAGATACGCAGTATTTT.